These T cell receptor beta chains were read from a single sample in a study of OX40 agonist ivuxolimab in advanced cancers. Assay used: immunoSEQ multiplex PCR; TCRdb lists only in-frame clones, some missing. The sample has about 70,000 clones; roughly 88% are singletons. Sample: CD4+ or CD8+ T cells sorted from blood, taken in a trial of the OX40 agonist ivuxolimab. Source of these receptors: an adult with an advanced solid tumor such as melanoma, head and neck, liver or kidney cancer. CDR3s include the opening cysteine and the closing phenylalanine or tryptophan. Fields, in order: J gene, clone size, V gene, D gene, CDR3 protein, CDR3 DNA. The D gene is left open where the match is weak. Rows may omit the clone size; those that give it use once, few, many or a size class.

>TRBJ1-2|once|TRBV6-5|TRBD1
CASSYSRDSIYGYTF
TGTGCCAGCAGTTACTCCCGGGACAGTATCTATGGCTACACCTTC
>TRBJ1-1|once|TRBV6-5|.
CASSRGVASEAFF
TGTGCCAGCTCCCGGGGAGTAGCAAGTGAAGCTTTCTTT
>TRBJ2-2|.|TRBV29-1|TRBD1
CSVVGTGDAGELFF
TGCAGCGTTGTGGGGACAGGGGATGCCGGGGAGCTGTTTTTT
>TRBJ1-5|.|TRBV2|.
CASSFDRGSNQPQHF
TGTGCCAGCAGTTTTGACAGAGGAAGCAATCAGCCCCAGCATTTT
>TRBJ2-7|.|TRBV7-3|.
CASSLSMGLPTYEQYF
TGTGCCAGCAGCTTATCGATGGGGCTTCCTACCTACGAGCAGTACTTC
>TRBJ1-6|.|TRBV6-1|.
CASSERRDAATNSPLHF
TGTGCCAGCAGTGAAAGGAGGGACGCAGCGACAAATTCACCCCTCCACTTT
>TRBJ1-2|.|TRBV2|TRBD1
CASMGDSQLYGYTF
TGTGCCAGCATGGGGGACAGCCAACTTTATGGCTACACCTTC
>TRBJ1-4|.|TRBV7-2|.
CASSSQQGEEKLFF
TGTGCCAGCAGCTCTCAACAGGGAGAGGAAAAACTGTTTTTT
>TRBJ1-6|.|TRBV4-3|TRBD1
CASRWTGGINSPLHF
TGCGCCAGCAGGTGGACAGGGGGTATTAATTCACCCCTCCACTTT
>TRBJ2-3|.|TRBV5-8|.
CASSLGQGTQYF
TGTGCCAGCAGCTTGGGGCAGGGGACGCAGTATTTT
>TRBJ2-4|once|TRBV28|.
CASSPPQVQAKNIQYF
TGTGCCAGCAGTCCCCCCCAGGTCCAAGCCAAAAACATTCAGTACTTC
>TRBJ1-2|.|TRBV6-6|.
CASSLQGRLDGYTF
TGTGCCAGCAGCCTACAAGGGCGGCTGGATGGCTACACCTTC
>TRBJ2-1|.|TRBV15|.
CATAQRVDEQFF
TGTGCCACTGCACAAAGGGTCGATGAGCAGTTCTTC
>TRBJ1-5|.|TRBV7-2|.
CASSLGTLKNQPQHF
TGTGCCAGCAGCTTGGGGACACTCAAAAACCAGCCCCAGCATTTT
>TRBJ1-5|.|TRBV5-1|TRBD1
CASSYRRDRGLSVGNQPQHF
TGCGCCAGCTCATACCGACGGGACAGGGGCCTCTCAGTAGGTAATCAGCCCCAGCATTTT
>TRBJ1-1|.|TRBV15|TRBD1
CATSRAGDSTEAFF
TGTGCCACCAGCAGAGCCGGGGACAGCACTGAAGCTTTCTTT
>TRBJ2-5|.|TRBV6-5|.
CASRDRETQYF
TGTGCCAGCAGGGACCGGGAGACCCAGTACTTC
>TRBJ2-1|.|TRBV28|TRBD2
CASSALAGGGNEQFF
TGTGCCAGCAGTGCCCTAGCGGGGGGGGGCAATGAGCAGTTCTTC
>TRBJ1-2|.|TRBV4-3|.
CASSQDRGYAGYTF
TGCGCCAGCAGCCAAGATAGGGGCTATGCTGGCTACACCTTC
>TRBJ2-1|.|TRBV5-1|.
CASDLGNSYNEQFF
TGCGCCAGCGATCTAGGGAACTCTTACAATGAGCAGTTCTTC
>TRBJ2-7|few|TRBV6-5|.
CASSRESRDGDEQYF
TGTGCCAGCAGCCGAGAAAGCCGGGACGGTGACGAGCAGTACTTC
>TRBJ2-7|medium-sized|TRBV6-5|.
CASSYSALGSYEQYF
TGTGCCAGCAGTTACTCGGCCTTGGGGTCCTACGAGCAGTACTTC
>TRBJ2-1|.|TRBV10-3|.
CAISGDREGNEQFF
TGTGCCATCAGTGGTGACAGGGAGGGGAATGAGCAGTTCTTC
>TRBJ1-6|.|TRBV5-4|.
CASSLERDSPLHF
TGTGCCAGCAGCTTGGAGCGTGATTCACCCCTCCACTTT
>TRBJ1-6|.|TRBV18|.
CASSPPAKDSPLHF
TGTGCCAGCTCACCGCCGGCTAAGGATTCACCCCTCCACTTT
>TRBJ2-6|.|TRBV29-1|TRBD1
CSVSTGTGAMTF
TGCAGCGTCAGTACCGGGACAGGGGCTATGACTTTC
>TRBJ2-3|.|TRBV4-3|.
CASSRRTVGTDTQYF
TGCGCCAGCAGTCGTAGAACCGTCGGCACAGATACGCAGTATTTT
>TRBJ1-5|.|TRBV5-1|TRBD1
CASRDSPSSNQPQHF
TGCGCCAGCCGGGACAGTCCTAGTAGCAATCAGCCCCAGCATTTT
>TRBJ1-6|.|TRBV5-8|.
CASSLAFGQLKSSYNSPLHF
TGTGCCAGCAGCTTGGCCTTTGGACAGCTAAAGAGCTCCTATAATTCACCCCTCCACTTT
>TRBJ2-1|.|TRBV18|.
CASSPSAGYNEQFF
TGTGCCAGCTCACCTTCAGCAGGTTACAATGAGCAGTTCTTC
>TRBJ2-7|.|TRBV19|TRBD1
CASSLAGGTSSYEQYF
TGTGCCAGTAGTTTAGCAGGGGGCACCTCCTCCTACGAGCAGTACTTC
>TRBJ2-5|.|TRBV19|.
CASSPNTGSRGETQYF
TGTGCCAGTAGTCCAAATACCGGGAGCCGCGGGGAGACCCAGTACTTC
>TRBJ1-6|.|TRBV25-1|.
CASSSDGSYNSPLHF
TGTGCCAGCAGTTCTGACGGCTCCTATAATTCACCCCTCCACTTT
>TRBJ1-2|.|TRBV5-1|.
CASSLEVGRGESGYTF
TGCGCCAGCAGCTTGGAAGTTGGGAGGGGAGAGTCTGGCTACACCTTC
>TRBJ1-2|.|TRBV5-1|TRBD1
CASSPQGDNYGYTF
TGCGCCAGCAGCCCGCAGGGGGATAACTATGGCTACACCTTC
>TRBJ2-5|.|TRBV7-2|TRBD1
CASSPGQGGRETQYF
TGTGCCAGCAGTCCGGGACAGGGGGGACGAGAGACCCAGTACTTC
>TRBJ2-7|.|TRBV5-1|TRBD1
CASSLLPTGQGAREQYF
TGCGCCAGCAGCCTGTTGCCAACGGGACAGGGGGCGCGAGAGCAGTACTTC
>TRBJ1-3|once|TRBV6-5|TRBD1
CASRETGGSLNTIYF
TGTGCCAGCAGAGAGACAGGGGGGAGCCTAAACACCATATATTTT
>TRBJ2-5|.|TRBV27|TRBD2
CASSLSVGPGRARAQYF
TGTGCCAGCAGTTTATCGGTAGGGCCAGGGAGGGCCAGGGCCCAGTACTTC
>TRBJ1-2|few|TRBV29-1|.
CSVEVGGGYTF
TGCAGCGTTGAAGTTGGGGGAGGCTACACCTTC
>TRBJ2-7|.|TRBV5-1|TRBD1
CASSFLPPGQGDEQYF
TGCGCCAGCAGCTTTTTACCGCCGGGACAGGGAGACGAGCAGTACTTC
>TRBJ2-7|.|TRBV2|.
CASSDFGDYEQYF
TGTGCCAGCAGTGACTTCGGGGACTACGAGCAGTACTTC
>TRBJ1-2|.|TRBV19|TRBD1
CASTPPGAGGYNYGYTF
TGTGCCAGTACCCCCCCCGGAGCAGGGGGCTATAACTATGGCTACACCTTC
>TRBJ1-4|.|TRBV30|.
CAWSRGASNEKLFF
TGTGCCTGGAGTCGGGGAGCAAGTAATGAAAAACTGTTTTTT
>TRBJ2-5|.|TRBV4-1|.
CASSQVAETQYF
TGCGCCAGCAGCCAAGTCGCGGAGACCCAGTACTTC